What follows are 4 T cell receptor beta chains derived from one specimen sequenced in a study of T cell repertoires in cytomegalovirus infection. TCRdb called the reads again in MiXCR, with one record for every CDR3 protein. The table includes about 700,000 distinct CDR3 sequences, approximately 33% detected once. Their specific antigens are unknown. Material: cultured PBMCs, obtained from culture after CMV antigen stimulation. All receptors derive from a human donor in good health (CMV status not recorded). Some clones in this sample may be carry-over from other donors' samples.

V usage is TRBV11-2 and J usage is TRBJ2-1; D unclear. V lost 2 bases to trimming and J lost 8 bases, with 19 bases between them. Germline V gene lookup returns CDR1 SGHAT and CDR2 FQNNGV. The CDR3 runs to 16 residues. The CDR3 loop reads CASSLFGLDARDEQFF. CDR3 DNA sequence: TGTGCCAGCAGCTTATTCGGGCTAGATGCGCGCGATGAGCAGTTCTTC.

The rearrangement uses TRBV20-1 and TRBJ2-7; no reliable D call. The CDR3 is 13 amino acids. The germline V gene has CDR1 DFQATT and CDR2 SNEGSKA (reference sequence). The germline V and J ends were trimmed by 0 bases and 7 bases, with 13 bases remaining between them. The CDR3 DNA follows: TGCAGTGCTAGAGATACGACTTTGGGGGAGCAGTACTTC. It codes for CSARDTTLGEQYF.

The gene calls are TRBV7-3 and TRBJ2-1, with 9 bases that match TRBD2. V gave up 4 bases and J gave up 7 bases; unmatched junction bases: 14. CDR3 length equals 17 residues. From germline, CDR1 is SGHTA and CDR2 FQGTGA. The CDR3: CASSSLGGRREGNEQFF. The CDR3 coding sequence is TGTGCCAGCAGCTCATTAGGTGGACGGCGGGAGGGTAATGAGCAGTTCTTC.

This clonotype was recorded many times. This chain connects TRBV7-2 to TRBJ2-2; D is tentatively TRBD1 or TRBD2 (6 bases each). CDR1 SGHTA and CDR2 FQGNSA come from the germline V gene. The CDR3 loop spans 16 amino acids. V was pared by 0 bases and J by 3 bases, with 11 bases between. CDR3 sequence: CASSLAWGAYTGELFF. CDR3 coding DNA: TGTGCCAGCAGCTTAGCGTGGGGGGCTTACACCGGGGAGCTGTTTTTT.